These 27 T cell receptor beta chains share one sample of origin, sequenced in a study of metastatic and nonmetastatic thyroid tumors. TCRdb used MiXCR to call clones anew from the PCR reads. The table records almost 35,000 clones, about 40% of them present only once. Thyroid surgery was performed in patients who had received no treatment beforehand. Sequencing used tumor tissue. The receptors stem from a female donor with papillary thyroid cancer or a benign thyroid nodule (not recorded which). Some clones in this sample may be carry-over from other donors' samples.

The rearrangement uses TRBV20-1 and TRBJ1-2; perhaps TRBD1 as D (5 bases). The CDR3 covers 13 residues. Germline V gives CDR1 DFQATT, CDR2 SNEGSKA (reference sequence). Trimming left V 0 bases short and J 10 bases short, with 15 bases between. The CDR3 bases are TGCAGTGCTAGAGATGGCCCTGGAGGGGTCTACACCTTC. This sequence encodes CSARDGPGGVYTF.

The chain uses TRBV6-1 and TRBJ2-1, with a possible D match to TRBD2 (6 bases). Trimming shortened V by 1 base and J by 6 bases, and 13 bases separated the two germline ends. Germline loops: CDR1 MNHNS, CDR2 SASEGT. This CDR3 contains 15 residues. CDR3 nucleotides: TGTGCCAGCAGTGAAGGGAGCGTGGGGGGCAATGAGCAGTTCTTC. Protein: CASSEGSVGGNEQFF.

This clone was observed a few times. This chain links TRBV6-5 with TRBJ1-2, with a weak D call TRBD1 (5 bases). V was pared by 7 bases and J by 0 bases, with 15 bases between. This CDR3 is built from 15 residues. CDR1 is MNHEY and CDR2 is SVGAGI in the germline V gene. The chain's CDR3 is CASTAHGASNYGYTF. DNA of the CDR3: TGTGCCAGCACGGCTCACGGGGCATCTAACTATGGCTACACCTTC.

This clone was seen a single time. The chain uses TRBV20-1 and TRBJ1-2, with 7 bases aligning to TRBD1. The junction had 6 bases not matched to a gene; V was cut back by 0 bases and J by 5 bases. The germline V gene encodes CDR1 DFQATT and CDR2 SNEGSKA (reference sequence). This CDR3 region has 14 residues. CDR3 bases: TGCAGTGCTAGAGATACCGGGACAGTTTATGGCTACACCTTC. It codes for CSARDTGTVYGYTF.

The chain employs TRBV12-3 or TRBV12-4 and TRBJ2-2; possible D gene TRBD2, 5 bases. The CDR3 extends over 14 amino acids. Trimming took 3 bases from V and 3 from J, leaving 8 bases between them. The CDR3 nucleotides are TGTGCCAGCAGTTTTCCAGCGGACACCGGGGAGCTGTTTTTT. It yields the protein CASSFPADTGELFF.

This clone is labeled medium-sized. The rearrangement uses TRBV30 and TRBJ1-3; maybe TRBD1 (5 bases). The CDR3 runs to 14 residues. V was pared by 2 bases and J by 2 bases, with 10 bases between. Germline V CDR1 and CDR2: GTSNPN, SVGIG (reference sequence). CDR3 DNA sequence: TGTGCCTGGAGTCTCGGGGGAGCTGGAAACACCATATATTTT. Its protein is CAWSLGGAGNTIYF.

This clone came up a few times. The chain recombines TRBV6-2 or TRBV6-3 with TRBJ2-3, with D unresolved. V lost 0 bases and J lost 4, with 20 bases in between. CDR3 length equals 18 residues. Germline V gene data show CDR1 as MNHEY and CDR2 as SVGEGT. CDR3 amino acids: CASSYSFDPASPADTQYF. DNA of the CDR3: TGTGCCAGCAGTTACTCGTTTGATCCAGCCTCCCCTGCAGATACGCAGTATTTT.

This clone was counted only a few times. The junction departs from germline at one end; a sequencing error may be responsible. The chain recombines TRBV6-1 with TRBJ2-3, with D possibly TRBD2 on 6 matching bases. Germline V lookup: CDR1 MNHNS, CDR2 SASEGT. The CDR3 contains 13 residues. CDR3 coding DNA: TGTGCCACCAGTATGGGGAGGACAGATACGCAGTATTTT. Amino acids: CATSMGRTDTQYF.

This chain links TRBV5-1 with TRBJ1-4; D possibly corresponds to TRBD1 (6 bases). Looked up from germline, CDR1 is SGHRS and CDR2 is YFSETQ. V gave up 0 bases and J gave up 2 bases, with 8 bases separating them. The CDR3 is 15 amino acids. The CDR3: CASSLGQGTNEKLFF. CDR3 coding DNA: TGCGCCAGCAGCTTGGGGCAGGGGACTAATGAAAAACTGTTTTTT.

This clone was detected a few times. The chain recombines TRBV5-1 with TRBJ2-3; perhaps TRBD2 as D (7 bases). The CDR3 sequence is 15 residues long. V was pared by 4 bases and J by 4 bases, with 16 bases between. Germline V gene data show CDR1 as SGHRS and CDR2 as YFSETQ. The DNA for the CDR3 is TGCGCCAGCAGCCGTAATGGGGGGGCAGCAGATACGCAGTATTTT. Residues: CASSRNGGAADTQYF.

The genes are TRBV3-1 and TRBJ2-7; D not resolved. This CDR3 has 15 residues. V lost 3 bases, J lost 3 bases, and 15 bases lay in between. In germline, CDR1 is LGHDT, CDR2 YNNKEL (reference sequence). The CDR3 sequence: CASSQAGGNFYEQYF. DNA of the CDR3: TGTGCCAGCAGCCAGGCTGGCGGTAACTTCTACGAGCAGTACTTC.

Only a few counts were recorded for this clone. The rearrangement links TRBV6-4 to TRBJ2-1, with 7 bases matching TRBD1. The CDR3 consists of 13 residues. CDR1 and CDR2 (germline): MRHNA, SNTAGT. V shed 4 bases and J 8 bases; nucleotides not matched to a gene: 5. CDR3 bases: TGTGCCAGCAGTGGACAGGGTGCCGATGAGCAGTTCTTC. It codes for CASSGQGADEQFF.

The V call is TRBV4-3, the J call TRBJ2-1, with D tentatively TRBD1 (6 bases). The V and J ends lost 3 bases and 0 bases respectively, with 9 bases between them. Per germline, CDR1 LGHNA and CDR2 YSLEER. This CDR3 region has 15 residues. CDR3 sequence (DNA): TGCGCCAGCAGCCATCAGGACAGCTCCTACAATGAGCAGTTCTTC. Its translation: CASSHQDSSYNEQFF.

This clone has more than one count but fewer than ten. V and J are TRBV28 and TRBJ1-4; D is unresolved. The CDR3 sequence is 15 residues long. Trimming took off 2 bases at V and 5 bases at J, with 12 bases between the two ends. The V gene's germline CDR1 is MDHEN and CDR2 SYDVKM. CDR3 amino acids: CASSLIPATNEKLFF. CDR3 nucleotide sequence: TGTGCCAGCAGTTTAATCCCGGCCACGAATGAAAAACTGTTTTTT.

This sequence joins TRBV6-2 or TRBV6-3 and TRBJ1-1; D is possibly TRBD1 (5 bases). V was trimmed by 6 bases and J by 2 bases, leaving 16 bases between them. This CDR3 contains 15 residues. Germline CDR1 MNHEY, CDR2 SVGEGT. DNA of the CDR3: TGTGCCAGCAGGACAGACACTCCCTTAAACACTGAAGCTTTCTTT. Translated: CASRTDTPLNTEAFF.

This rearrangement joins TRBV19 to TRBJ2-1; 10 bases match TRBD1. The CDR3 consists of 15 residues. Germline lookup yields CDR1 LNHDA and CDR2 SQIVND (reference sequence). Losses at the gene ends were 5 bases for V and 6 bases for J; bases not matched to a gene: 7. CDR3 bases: TGTGCCAGTAGTCCCCGGACAGGGGGGGCCAATGAGCAGTTCTTC. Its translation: CASSPRTGGANEQFF.

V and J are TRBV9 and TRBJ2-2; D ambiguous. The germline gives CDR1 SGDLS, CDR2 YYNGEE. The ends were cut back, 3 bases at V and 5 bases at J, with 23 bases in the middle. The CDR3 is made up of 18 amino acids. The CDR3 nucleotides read TGTGCCAGCAGCGGACCCCTGGAAGGCGAAGAGAATACCGGGGAGCTGTTTTTT. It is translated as CASSGPLEGEENTGELFF.

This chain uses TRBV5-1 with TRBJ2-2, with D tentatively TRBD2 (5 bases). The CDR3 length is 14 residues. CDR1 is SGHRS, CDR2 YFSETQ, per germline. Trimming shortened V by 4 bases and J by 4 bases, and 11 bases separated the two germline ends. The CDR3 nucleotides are TGCGCCAGCAGCCTCTCCGGGATCACCGGGGAGCTGTTTTTT. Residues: CASSLSGITGELFF.

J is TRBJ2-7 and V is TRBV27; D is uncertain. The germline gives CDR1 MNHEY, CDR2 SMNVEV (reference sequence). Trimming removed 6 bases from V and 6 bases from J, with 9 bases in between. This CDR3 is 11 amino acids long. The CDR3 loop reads CASRANGEQYF. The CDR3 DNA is TGTGCCAGCAGGGCGAACGGCGAGCAGTACTTC.

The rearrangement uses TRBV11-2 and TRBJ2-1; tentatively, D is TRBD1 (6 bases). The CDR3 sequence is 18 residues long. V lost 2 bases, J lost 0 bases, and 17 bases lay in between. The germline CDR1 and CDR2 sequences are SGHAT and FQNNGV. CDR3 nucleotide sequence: TGTGCCAGCAGCTTATTGTCCGGGACACCCGCCTCCTACAATGAGCAGTTCTTC. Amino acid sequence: CASSLLSGTPASYNEQFF.

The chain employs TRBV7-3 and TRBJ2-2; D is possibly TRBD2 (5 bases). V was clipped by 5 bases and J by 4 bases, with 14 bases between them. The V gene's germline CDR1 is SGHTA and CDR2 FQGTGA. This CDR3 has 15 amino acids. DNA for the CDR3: TGTGCCAGCAGCCTTTCCGAGGCGGGCACCGGGGAGCTGTTTTTT. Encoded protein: CASSLSEAGTGELFF.

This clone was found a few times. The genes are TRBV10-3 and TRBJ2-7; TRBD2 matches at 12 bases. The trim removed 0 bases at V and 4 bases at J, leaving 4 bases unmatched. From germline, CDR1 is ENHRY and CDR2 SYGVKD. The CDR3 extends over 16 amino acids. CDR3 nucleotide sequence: TGTGCCATCAGTGAGTCGACTAGCGGGAGATCTTACGAGCAGTACTTC. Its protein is CAISESTSGRSYEQYF.

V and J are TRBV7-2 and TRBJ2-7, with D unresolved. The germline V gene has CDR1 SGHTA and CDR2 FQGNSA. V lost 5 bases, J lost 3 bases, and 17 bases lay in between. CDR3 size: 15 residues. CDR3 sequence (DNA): TGTGCCAGCAGCCCCCATTTCAGCCGCCACTACGAGCAGTACTTC. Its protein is CASSPHFSRHYEQYF.

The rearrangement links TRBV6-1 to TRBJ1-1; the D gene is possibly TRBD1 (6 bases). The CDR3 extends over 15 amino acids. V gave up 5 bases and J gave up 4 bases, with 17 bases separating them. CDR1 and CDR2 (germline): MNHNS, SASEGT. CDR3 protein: CASSRKTGPSTEAFF. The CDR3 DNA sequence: TGTGCCAGCAGTCGGAAAACAGGGCCCAGCACTGAAGCTTTCTTT.

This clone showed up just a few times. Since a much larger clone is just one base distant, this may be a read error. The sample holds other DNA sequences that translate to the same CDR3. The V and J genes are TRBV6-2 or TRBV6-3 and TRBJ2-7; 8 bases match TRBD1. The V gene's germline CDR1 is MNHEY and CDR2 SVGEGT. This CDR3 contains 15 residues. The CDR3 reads CASSQGQGSSYEQYF. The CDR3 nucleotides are TGCGCCAGCAGTCAAGGACAGGGCAGCTCCTACGAGCAGTACTTC.

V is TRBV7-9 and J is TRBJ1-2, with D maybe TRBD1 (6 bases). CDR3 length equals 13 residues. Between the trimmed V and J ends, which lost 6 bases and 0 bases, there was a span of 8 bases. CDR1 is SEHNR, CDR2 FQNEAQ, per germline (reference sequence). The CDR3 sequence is CASSTGTNYGYTF. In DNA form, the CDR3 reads TGTGCCAGCAGTACAGGGACTAACTATGGCTACACCTTC.

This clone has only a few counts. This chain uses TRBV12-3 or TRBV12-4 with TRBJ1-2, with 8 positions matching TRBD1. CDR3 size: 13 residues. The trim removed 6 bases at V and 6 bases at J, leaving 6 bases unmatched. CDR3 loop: CASSPGRGHGYTF. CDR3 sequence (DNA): TGTGCCAGCAGCCCGGGCAGGGGGCATGGCTACACCTTC.